This T cell receptor beta chain appears in the sequencing data of a study of neurological immune-mediated disorders. Study results and limitations: Healthy controls had more TCR clonal expansion than multiple sclerosis, which showed the least, whereas HTLV-1-associated myelopathy showed the most.

The time point denotes: longitudinal time-point 2. Germline assignment: CDR1 SGHAT and CDR2 FQNNGV. V gave up 0 bases and J gave up 9 bases, with 12 bases separating them. CDR3 size: 14 residues. Many counts were recorded for this clonotype. What it binds is not known. Synthesis of cDNA was accomplished via 5'RACE employing 10-nucleotide random UMIs. Sequencing runs each generated in excess of 180 million TCR-beta sequences derived from 15-18 subjects. TCRdb called the 5' RACE reads again in MiXCR, with one record for every CDR3 protein. The data contain some 87,000 distinct CDR3 sequences, approximately 13% of them singletons.

The sequenced sample was PBMCs. The origin of this receptor is a female donor with HTLV-1-associated myelopathy (HAM/TSP). The rearrangement uses TRBV11-2 and TRBJ2-1, with D perhaps matching TRBD1 (6 bases). CDR3 nucleotide sequence: TGTGCCAGCAGCTTAGACCGGTTGGGGGCTGAGCAGTTCTTC. It encodes CASSLDRLGAEQFF.